This T cell receptor (beta chain) was identified in a study of molecular identifiers for immune sequencing clone quantification. On the study more broadly: Replicate experiments divided RNA from around 20,000 or 100,000 naive CD8 cells into five parts and sequenced four.

CDR3 size: 15 residues. Germline loops: CDR1 MNHEY, CDR2 SVGAGI. Naive CD8 T cells, phenotype CD8+CD4-CCR7+CD45RA+, were sorted. About this clonotype: The antigen is undetermined. A much larger clone lies a single base off, so this may be a read error.

In preparing bulk TCR libraries, previously described methods and listed TCR primers were used. TCRdb ran MiXCR on the PCR reads and lists one entry per CDR3 protein. There are roughly 300,000 distinct CDR3 sequences in the sample; roughly 24% occur only once, and 0.65% to 0.75% lies in the top ten. Study outcomes and limitations: Highly expanded clone sizes could be underestimated through barcode sharing by identical TCR molecules.

Input material: naive CD8+ T cells from blood, with Jurkat cell RNA spiked in. Subset here: FACS-sorted CD8+CD4-CCR7+CD45RA+ naive T cells. The sequence derives from a human donor in good health. Some libraries in this study had Jurkat cell RNA spiked in. The V and J genes are TRBV6-5 and TRBJ2-3; 8 bases are shared with TRBD1. CDR3 residues: CTSSTGVRGLDTQYF. Written as DNA, the CDR3 is TGTACCAGCAGTACTGGGGTCAGGGGGCTAGATACGCAGTATTTT.